This T cell receptor beta chain emerged from a study of Graves' ophthalmopathy and Graves' hyperthyroidism. Study-wide results and caveats: Most thyroid clonotypes expanded beyond 0.001 frequency were also found in blood.

Ten or more counts support this clonotype. The antigen is undetermined. RNA transcripts served as template for amplifying TCR beta CDR3 sequences. HTBI-primed first-round RT-PCR preceded second-round multiplex PCR. Each CDR3 protein gets one entry after TCRdb re-called the multiplex PCR reads with MiXCR. Among roughly 300,000 distinct CDR3 sequences, roughly a sixth were seen once, and the ten largest hold roughly an eighth. V gave up 7 bases and J gave up 7 bases; unmatched junction bases: 7. In germline, CDR1 is MDHEN, CDR2 SYDVKM. The CDR3 runs to 14 residues. It was on clinical symptoms, serum thyroxine, TRAb, thyroid ultrasound and orbital computed tomography that diagnosis relied.

The sample consisted of peripheral blood. The TCR sequence derives from an adult man with Graves' ophthalmopathy. The chain recombines TRBV28 with TRBJ1-2; 12 bases fit TRBD1. CDR3 in amino acids: CASKGGQGAGGYTF. CDR3 in DNA: TGTGCCAGCAAGGGGGGACAGGGGGCGGGTGGCTACACCTTC.